Listed here is a single T cell receptor (beta chain). Antigen: not known. The data stem from a study of OX40 agonist ivuxolimab in advanced cancers. At the level of the study: Ivuxolimab, an antibody that agonizes OX40 (CD134), was administered to the patients. Age averaged around 54 years (range roughly 23 to 85), and just over 80% were male. General study results and limits: Part of the nonresponder group also had normalized T-cell clonal expansion that was low.

Clones were read by immunoSEQ multiplex PCR, and TCRdb kept only the in-frame ones, dropping some. This table has roughly 32,000 clones, 80% to 85% appearing once. People who had autoimmune disease history or systemic immunosuppression were excluded. Losses at the gene ends were 4 bases for V and 2 bases for J; bases not matched to a gene: 7. The CDR3 consists of 15 residues. Germline values: CDR1 ENHRY, CDR2 SYGVKD. Here the sequenced sample was CD4+ or CD8+ T cells sorted from blood, taken in a trial of the OX40 agonist ivuxolimab. This sequence originates from an adult with an advanced solid tumor such as melanoma, head and neck, liver or kidney cancer. The chain carries TRBV10-3 and TRBJ2-5; 7 bases agree with TRBD1. The CDR3 coding sequence is TGTGCCATCAGTGTCATGATGGGACAGCAAGAGACCCAGTACTTC. This gives the protein CAISVMMGQQETQYF.